These T cell receptor beta chains were read from a single sample in a study of beta chain features in type 1 diabetes. Clones were sequenced by immunoSEQ multiplex PCR, and TCRdb holds only the in-frame ones, with some missing. The sample shows roughly 250,000 clones, roughly 21% of them seen only once. The specimen was naive CD4+ T cells from blood. Receptors were obtained from a middle-aged woman with type 1 diabetes. Each CDR3 is given without its conserved first and last residue. Fields, in order: V gene, J gene, CDR3 protein.

TRBV7-9	TRBJ2-3	ASSEIAGMDTQY
TRBV19	TRBJ2-1	ASSIDSRTEVF
TRBV5-4	TRBJ1-5	ASSLDGANQPQH
TRBV7-3	TRBJ1-6	ASSSQGDNSPLH
TRBV9	TRBJ2-5	ASSSSGIGETQY
TRBV9	TRBJ2-3	ASSGGLAGESDTQY
TRBV29-1	TRBJ1-2	SVESWGSNYGYT
TRBV15	TRBJ1-5	ATSRGGVHQPQH
TRBV27	TRBJ2-2	ASSPSGRLNGELF
TRBV9	TRBJ2-1	ASSVSSGATYNEQF
TRBV7-9	TRBJ2-1	ASSRALAGVYNEQF
TRBV7-2	TRBJ2-4	ASSLVGLAEVAKNIQY
TRBV7-2	TRBJ1-5	ASSLLRNQPQH
TRBV25-1	TRBJ2-1	ASSEGSQRDSYNEQF
TRBV6-6	TRBJ2-7	ASSYSSFSYEQY
TRBV7-8	TRBJ2-3	ASSPFSDTQY
TRBV28	TRBJ2-5	ASSPTPGQGAKKTQY
TRBV28	TRBJ2-6	ASTWTGPTGANVLT
TRBV9	TRBJ2-2	ASGQGPTGELF
TRBV9	TRBJ2-1	ASSAGTSGRIDEQF
TRBV5-1	TRBJ2-5	ASSPGQFQETQY
TRBV2	TRBJ1-2	ASSPRDRSYGYT
TRBV29-1	TRBJ2-7	SVSGGPQGTLYEQY
TRBV18	TRBJ2-7	ASSPQAGSTYEQY
TRBV11-2	TRBJ1-1	ASRIDRGSPEAF
TRBV7-2	TRBJ2-1	ASSVTSDPYNEQF